These T cell receptor beta chains were read from a single sample in a study of T cells after yellow fever vaccination. One entry per CDR3 protein results from TCRdb running MiXCR on the 5' RACE reads. The sample shows around 30,000 distinct CDR3 sequences, less than 8.5% of them seen only once. The sample consisted of PBMCs, either bulk or a sorted T-cell subset (CD4+, CD8+, memory, or dextramer-sorted; not recorded which), taken on the day of the first yellow fever vaccination. The receptors were sampled from a man between 18 and 35 years old who received the YFV17D yellow fever vaccine. Both conserved end residues are part of each CDR3. D genes are given only for firm matches. Part of the rows lack a size; the others show once, few, many or a class for expanded clones.

>many|NA|TRBJ1-5|TRBV20-1
TGCAGTGCTGCCTCTAATCAAGGACAGCCCCAGCATTTT
CSAASNQGQPQHF
>many|TRBD2|TRBJ2-1|TRBV7-9
TGTGCCAGCAGCCCAACTAGCGGGGGTAGCAATGAGCAGTTCTTC
CASSPTSGGSNEQFF
>many|TRBD1|TRBJ1-1|TRBV7-2
TGTGCCAGCAGCCCCGGTGGGGCAGGGGGCGCGAACACTGAAGCTTTCTTT
CASSPGGAGGANTEAFF
>NA|TRBD1|TRBJ1-1|TRBV9
TGTGCCAGCAGCCCGAGACAGGGGGTAGGTAACACTGAAGCTTTCTTT
CASSPRQGVGNTEAFF
>many|NA|TRBJ2-2|TRBV19
TGTGCCAGCAGCCTACAGGACACCGGGGAGCTGTTTTTT
CASSLQDTGELFF
>many|NA|TRBJ1-1|TRBV4-3
TGCGCCAGCAGCCAAGATGGGGGTTGGGCAGGGGTCGCTTTCTTT
CASSQDGGWAGVAFF
>many|TRBD1|TRBJ1-6|TRBV7-2
TGTGCCAGCAGCTTAGGAGGAGGGGGCGGTTCACCCCTCCACTTT
CASSLGGGGGSPLHF
>many|TRBD1|TRBJ1-1|TRBV27
TGTGCCAGCAGTTTATTTACAGGGGTGGAAACTGAAGCTTTCTTT
CASSLFTGVETEAFF
>medium-sized|NA|TRBJ1-1|TRBV7-9
TGTGCCAGCAGCTCCGAACAGGGGAACACTGAAGCTTTCTTT
CASSSEQGNTEAFF
>many|NA|TRBJ2-1|TRBV28
TGTGCCAGCCACCCTCATGGCGCAACCAATGAGCAGTTCTTC
CASHPHGATNEQFF
>many|NA|TRBJ2-5|TRBV12-3/TRBV12-4
TGTGCCAGCAGTCTACCGCCAGGGGAGACCCAGTACTTC
CASSLPPGETQYF
>NA|NA|TRBJ2-1|TRBV12-3/TRBV12-4
TGTGCCAGCAGTTTAGCGCGGAGACACTACAATGAGCAGTTCTTC
CASSLARRHYNEQFF
>few|TRBD2|TRBJ2-5|TRBV14
TGTGCCAGCAGCCAAGGGGATCCCTGGTCTAGCGGGGGGCTGGGAGAGACCCAGTACTTC
CASSQGDPWSSGGLGETQYF
>many|NA|TRBJ1-2|TRBV6-5
TGTGCCAGCAGCGCCCTTGTAGGGGGCTACACCTTC
CASSALVGGYTF
>many|NA|TRBJ2-3|TRBV12-3/TRBV12-4
TGTGCCAGCAGTTTAGGGTCAGGCGGGGGCACAGATACGCAGTATTTT
CASSLGSGGGTDTQYF
>many|TRBD2|TRBJ2-7|TRBV5-1
TGCGCCAGCAGCTTGGGGACTAGCGGGGTCTCCTACGAGCAGTACTTC
CASSLGTSGVSYEQYF
>many|NA|TRBJ1-5|TRBV10-2
TGCGCCAGCAGTGACAGTCATAGCAATCAGCCCCAGCATTTT
CASSDSHSNQPQHF
>many|TRBD1|TRBJ1-1|TRBV7-2
TGTGCCAGCAGCTCCGGGACAGGCCTTGAAGCTTTCTTT
CASSSGTGLEAFF
>many|NA|TRBJ1-5|TRBV7-2
TGTGCCAGCAGCCTCGGGGGGCGAAGCAATCAGCCCCAGCATTTT
CASSLGGRSNQPQHF
>many|NA|TRBJ1-2|TRBV5-1
TGCGCCAGCAGCCGAGGGGAAGGTGGGAGGCAGAACTATGGCTACACCTTC
CASSRGEGGRQNYGYTF
>few|TRBD1|TRBJ2-7|TRBV2
TGTGCCAGCAGTCCACAGGGGAGATCCTACGGGGAGCAGTACTTC
CASSPQGRSYGEQYF
>many|TRBD1|TRBJ1-2|TRBV10-3
TGTGCCACCGGGACCGGGACAGGGTATCAAGGCTACACCTTC
CATGTGTGYQGYTF
>many|NA|TRBJ1-5|TRBV25-1
TGTGCCAGCAGTGAAACAGCCAGTCTTAGCAATCAGTACCAGCATTTT
CASSETASLSNQYQHF
>NA|NA|TRBJ2-5|TRBV18
TGTGCCAGCCGAACGATTTGGGAGACCCAGTACTTC
CASRTIWETQYF
>once|TRBD1|TRBJ2-3|TRBV20-1
TGCAGTGCTAGAGGGGACAGGGCAGATGCGCATTATTTT
CSARGDRADAHYF
>many|NA|TRBJ1-1|TRBV4-1
TGCGCCAGCAGCCTAAGGACTCTGGGCACTGAAGCTTTCTTT
CASSLRTLGTEAFF
>many|NA|TRBJ2-1|TRBV19
TGTGCCAGTAGTAGCACCAGGGTTTACGATGAGCAGTTCTTC
CASSSTRVYDEQFF
>many|TRBD1|TRBJ1-5|TRBV4-1
TGCGCCAGCACCAGGACAGGGGATAGCAATCAGCCCCAGCATTTT
CASTRTGDSNQPQHF
>many|NA|TRBJ1-6|TRBV10-3
TGTGCCATCGGCGGATCGGATTCACCCCTCCACTTT
CAIGGSDSPLHF
>many|NA|TRBJ1-4|TRBV15
TGTGCCACAAAGAACAGCCTTTGGAATGAAAAACTGTTTTTT
CATKNSLWNEKLFF
>many|NA|TRBJ1-2|TRBV4-1
TGCGCCAGCAGCCACCCCGGGCGGCCGGGACTGAGATCTGGCTACACCTTC
CASSHPGRPGLRSGYTF
>many|NA|TRBJ2-7|TRBV5-1
TGCGCCAGCAGAAAAGAACTCTTTGTCCCCGAGCAGTACTTC
CASRKELFVPEQYF
>many|NA|TRBJ2-5|TRBV7-2
TGTGCCAGCAGCTTGATGGGCGGGGAGAGGGAGACCCAGTACTTC
CASSLMGGERETQYF
>many|NA|TRBJ2-3|TRBV6-5
TGTGCCAGCAGTTACTCGAGAAACGTAGCCGCGTATAGCACAGATACGCAGTATTTT
CASSYSRNVAAYSTDTQYF
>many|TRBD1|TRBJ2-7|TRBV5-1
TGCGCCAGCCGGACAGGGAGAACTAGGTGGCAGGAGGCGCTGTACTTC
CASRTGRTRWQEALYF
>many|NA|TRBJ2-5|TRBV4-2
TGTGCCAGCAGCCTTAGCGGCGCGTGGCAAGAGACCCAGTACTTC
CASSLSGAWQETQYF
>many|NA|TRBJ1-1|TRBV19
TGTGCCAGTAGTAGATCGGACTCCATGAACACTGAAGCTTTCTTT
CASSRSDSMNTEAFF
>many|NA|TRBJ2-5|TRBV5-6
TGTGCCAGCAGCCTTGTGGCTTCTGAGACCCAGTACTTC
CASSLVASETQYF
>many|TRBD2|TRBJ2-3|TRBV5-1
TGCGCCAGCAGCTTGATGGGACTAGCGGGGCCGGTGAGCACAGATACGCAGTATTTT
CASSLMGLAGPVSTDTQYF
>NA|NA|TRBJ1-5|TRBV7-8
TGTGCCAGCAGTTCGGACAGCTATCAGCCCCAGCATTTT
CASSSDSYQPQHF
>many|TRBD1|TRBJ1-2|TRBV20-1
TGCAGTGCTAGAGACCTCAGGGGGTGGGGCTATGGCTACACCTTC
CSARDLRGWGYGYTF
>many|TRBD2|TRBJ2-3|TRBV6-1
TGTGCCAGCACCCTCCCGGGGAGGGGCACAGATACGCAGTATTTT
CASTLPGRGTDTQYF
>many|NA|TRBJ2-2|TRBV20-1
TGCAGTGCCTCTAACCCCACCGGGGAGCTGTTTTTT
CSASNPTGELFF
>few|TRBD1|TRBJ1-5|TRBV6-2/TRBV6-3
TGTGCCAGCAGCGAGGCCGGGACAGGGAATTATCAGCCCCAGCATTTT
CASSEAGTGNYQPQHF
>many|NA|TRBJ2-5|TRBV12-3/TRBV12-4
TGTGCCAGCAGCAATACAGGGAAGGAGACCCAGTACTTC
CASSNTGKETQYF
>many|NA|TRBJ2-7|TRBV3-1
TGTGCCAGCAGCCAGTACACAGCCTCCTACGAGCAGTACTTC
CASSQYTASYEQYF
>many|NA|TRBJ1-6|TRBV6-5
TGTGCCAGCAGTTATCAGGCTTCAGATTCACCCCTCCACTTT
CASSYQASDSPLHF
>many|NA|TRBJ1-1|TRBV7-9
TGTGCCAGCAGCTGGTGGGGACTGAACACTGAAGCTTTCTTT
CASSWWGLNTEAFF
>few|NA|TRBJ2-2|TRBV10-3
TGTGCCATCAGCGGCGCCGAGAACACCGGGGAGCTGTTTTTT
CAISGAENTGELFF
>many|NA|TRBJ2-7|TRBV27
TGTGCCAGCAGTTTGGGGGAGAGGGACGAGCAGTACTTC
CASSLGERDEQYF